A single sample gave rise to the 7 T cell receptor beta chains below, sequenced in a study of cytotoxic CD8 clonotypes in ibrutinib-treated CLL. TCRdb keeps only in-frame clones here, not all; method: immunoSEQ multiplex PCR. The data hold roughly 15,000 clones, with around 60% observed a single time. The sample was PBMCs, taken before ibrutinib treatment. The receptors derive from a human donor with chronic lymphocytic leukemia.

The rearrangement uses TRBV9 and TRBJ2-1; perhaps TRBD1 as D (7 bases). V gave up 0 bases and J gave up 8 bases, with 15 bases separating them. Germline V gives CDR1 SGDLS, CDR2 YYNGEE. CDR3 length: 15 amino acids. CDR3 nucleotides: TGTGCCAGCAGCGTAGAAGGAGGGGGCATCGATGAGCAGTTCTTC. It encodes CASSVEGGGIDEQFF.

V and J are TRBV7-9 and TRBJ2-3; D not resolved. The CDR3 length is 16 residues. The ends were cut back, 1 base at V and 2 bases at J, with 13 bases in the middle. The germline V gene has CDR1 SEHNR and CDR2 FQNEAQ (reference sequence). CDR3 amino acids: CASSLGLGLHTDTQYF. The CDR3 DNA follows: TGTGCCAGCAGCTTAGGGCTCGGTCTCCACACAGATACGCAGTATTTT.

The V gene is TRBV5-1, the J gene TRBJ1-1; D is uncertain. The CDR3 has 13 residues. V gave up 5 bases and J gave up 2 bases, with 10 bases separating them. Germline CDR1 and CDR2: SGHRS and YFSETQ. CDR3 sequence: CASRGRINTEAFF. In DNA, the CDR3 is TGCGCCAGCAGAGGACGGATTAACACTGAAGCTTTCTTT.

This clone was picked up one time. The chain has TRBV7-9 and TRBJ2-2, with 8 bases fitting TRBD2. Germline V lookup: CDR1 SEHNR, CDR2 FQNEAQ (reference sequence). This CDR3 contains 17 residues. V shed 2 bases and J 3 bases; nucleotides not matched to a gene: 8. In DNA form, the CDR3 reads TGTGCCAGCAGCTTACCCCCGGGAGGGCAGGACACCGGGGAGCTGTTTTTT. It encodes CASSLPPGGQDTGELFF.

The rearrangement links TRBV19 to TRBJ2-3; 8 bases are a match to TRBD2. With V trimmed by 6 bases and J by 2 bases, 22 bases remained unmatched. The CDR3 covers 20 residues. CDR1 and CDR2 from the germline V gene are LNHDA and SQIVND (reference sequence). This CDR3 is CASRSTSGAAISSYTDTQYF. In DNA form, the CDR3 reads TGTGCCAGTAGAAGCACTAGCGGCGCGGCCATCTCCTCGTACACAGATACGCAGTATTTT. Combining the CDR3 with reference TRBV19 and TRBJ2-3 gives the whole variable domain DGGITQSPKYLFRKEGQNVTLSCEQNLNHDAMYWYRQDPGQGLRLIYYSQIVNDFQKGDIAEGYSVSREKKESFPLTVTSAQKNPTAFYLCASRSTSGAAISSYTDTQYFGPGTRLTVL.

Only a few counts were recorded for this clone. Other DNA sequences in the same sample also yield this CDR3. The genes are TRBV9 and TRBJ1-6; possibly TRBD1 for D (6 bases). This CDR3 has 14 residues. From germline, CDR1 is SGDLS and CDR2 YYNGEE. V was pared by 3 bases and J by 5 bases, with 9 bases between. The CDR3 here is CASSGRDNNSPLHF. CDR3 nucleotide sequence: TGTGCCAGCAGCGGCCGGGACAATAATTCACCCCTCCACTTT.

CDR3 region: CASSLDPTEDYEQYF. DNA of the CDR3: TGTGCCAGCAGCTTAGATCCGACGGAAGACTACGAGCAGTACTTC. This chain links TRBV7-9 with TRBJ2-7; no clear D. Germline V gives CDR1 SEHNR, CDR2 FQNEAQ (reference sequence). Trimming took 1 base from V and 3 from J, leaving 13 bases between them. The CDR3 length is 15 residues.